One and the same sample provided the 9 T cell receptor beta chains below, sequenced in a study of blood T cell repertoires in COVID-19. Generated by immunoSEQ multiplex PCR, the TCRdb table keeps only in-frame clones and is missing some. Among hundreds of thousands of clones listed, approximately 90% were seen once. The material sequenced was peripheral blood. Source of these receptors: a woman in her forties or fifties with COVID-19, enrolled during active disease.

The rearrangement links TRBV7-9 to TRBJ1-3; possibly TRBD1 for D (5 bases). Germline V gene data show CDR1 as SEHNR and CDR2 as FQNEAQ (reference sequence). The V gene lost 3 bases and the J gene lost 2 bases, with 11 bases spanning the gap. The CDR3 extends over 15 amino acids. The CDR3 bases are TGTGCCAGCAGCTTGCAGGGTCCAGCTGGAAACACCATATATTTT. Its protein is CASSLQGPAGNTIYF.

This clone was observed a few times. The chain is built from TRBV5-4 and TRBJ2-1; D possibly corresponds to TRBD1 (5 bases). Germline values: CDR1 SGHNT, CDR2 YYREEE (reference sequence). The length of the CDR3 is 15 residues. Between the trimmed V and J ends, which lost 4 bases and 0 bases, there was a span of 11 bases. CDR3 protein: CASSTDSLSYNEQFF. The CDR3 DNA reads TGTGCCAGCAGCACCGACAGCCTCTCCTACAATGAGCAGTTCTTC.

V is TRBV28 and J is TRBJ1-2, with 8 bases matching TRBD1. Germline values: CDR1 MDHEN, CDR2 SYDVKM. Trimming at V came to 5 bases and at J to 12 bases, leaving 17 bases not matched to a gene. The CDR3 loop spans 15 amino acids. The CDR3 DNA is TGTGCCAGCAGTACGTCAGGGGGCGCGGTGAATAGCGACACCTTC. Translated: CASSTSGGAVNSDTF.

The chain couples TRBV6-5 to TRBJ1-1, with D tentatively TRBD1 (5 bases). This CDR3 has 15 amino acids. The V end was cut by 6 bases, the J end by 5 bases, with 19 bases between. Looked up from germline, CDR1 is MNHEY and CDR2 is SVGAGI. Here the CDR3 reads CASSPSDRVGTEAFF. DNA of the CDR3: TGTGCCAGCAGCCCATCCGACAGAGTAGGTACTGAAGCTTTCTTT.

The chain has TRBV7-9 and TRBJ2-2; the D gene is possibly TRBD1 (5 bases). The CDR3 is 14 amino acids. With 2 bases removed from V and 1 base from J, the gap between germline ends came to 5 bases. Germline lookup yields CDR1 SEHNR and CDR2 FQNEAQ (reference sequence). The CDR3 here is CASSLTGNTGELFF. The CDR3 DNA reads TGTGCCAGCAGCTTAACAGGGAACACCGGGGAGCTGTTTTTT.

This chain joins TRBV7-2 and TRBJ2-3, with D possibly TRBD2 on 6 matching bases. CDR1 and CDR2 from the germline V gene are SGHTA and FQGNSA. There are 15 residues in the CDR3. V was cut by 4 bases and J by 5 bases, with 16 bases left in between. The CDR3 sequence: CASSSYDPGLDTQYF. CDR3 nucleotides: TGTGCCAGCAGCTCTTACGATCCGGGACTAGATACGCAGTATTTT.

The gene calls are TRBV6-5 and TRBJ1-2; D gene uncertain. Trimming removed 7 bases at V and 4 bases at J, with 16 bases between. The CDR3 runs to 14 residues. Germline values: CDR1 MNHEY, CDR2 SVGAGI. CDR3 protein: CASTPVSGSYGYTF. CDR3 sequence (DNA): TGTGCCAGCACCCCTGTATCCGGGTCCTATGGCTACACCTTC.

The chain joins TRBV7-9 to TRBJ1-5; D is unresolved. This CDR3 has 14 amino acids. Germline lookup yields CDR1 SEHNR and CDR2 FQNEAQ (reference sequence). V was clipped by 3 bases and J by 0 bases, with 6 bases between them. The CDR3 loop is CASSFGYSNQPQHF. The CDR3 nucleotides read TGTGCCAGCAGCTTCGGGTATAGCAATCAGCCCCAGCATTTT. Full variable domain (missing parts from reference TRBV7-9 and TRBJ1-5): DTGVSQNPRHKITKRGQNVTFRCDPISEHNRLYWYRQTLGQGPEFLTYFQNEAQLEKSRLLSDRFSAERPKGSFSTLEIQRTEQGDSAMYLCASSFGYSNQPQHFGDGTRLSIL.

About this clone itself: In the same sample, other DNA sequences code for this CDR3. The CDR3 DNA sequence: TGTGCCAGCAGCGTCGAAGGACAGGGAGGCACTGAAGCTTTCTTT. Translated: CASSVEGQGGTEAFF. The chain combines TRBV9 with TRBJ1-1; TRBD1 aligns across 8 bases. V lost 2 bases, J lost 4 bases, and 7 bases stayed unmatched. Per germline, CDR1 SGDLS and CDR2 YYNGEE. CDR3 length: 15 residues.